The rows below give T cell receptor beta chains drawn from one sample of a study of OX40 agonist ivuxolimab in advanced cancers. The assay was immunoSEQ multiplex PCR, and TCRdb's table has in-frame clones only and misses some. The table records around 75,000 clones, about 90% of them present only once. Here the sequenced sample was CD4+ or CD8+ T cells sorted from blood, taken in a trial of the OX40 agonist ivuxolimab. Receptors originate from an adult with an advanced solid tumor such as melanoma, head and neck, liver or kidney cancer. Each CDR3 is given with its conserved first and last residue. A D gene is named only where the DNA matches it firmly. Clone size is shown for a subset of rows, as once, few, many or a class of expanded clone.

.	TRBV5-1	.	TRBJ2-2	CASSLEGISGELFF	TGCGCCAGCAGCTTGGAGGGGATCTCCGGGGAGCTGTTTTTT
once	TRBV10-3	.	TRBJ2-7	CAISDPEGRTKQYF	TGTGCCATCAGTGACCCCGAGGGTCGGACTAAGCAGTACTTC
.	TRBV28	.	TRBJ2-1	CASSSDSAEQFF	TGTGCCAGCAGTTCGGACAGTGCTGAGCAGTTCTTC
.	TRBV5-1	.	TRBJ1-6	CASSENSPLHF	TGCGCCAGCAGCGAGAATTCACCCCTCCACTTT
.	TRBV18	TRBD2	TRBJ2-1	CASSPQREMGEQFF	TGTGCCAGCTCACCACAGCGGGAGATGGGTGAGCAGTTCTTC
few	TRBV4-2	TRBD2	TRBJ2-7	CASSQTGLAVYEQYF	TGTGCCAGCAGCCAGACGGGACTAGCGGTCTACGAGCAGTACTTC
.	TRBV6-6	TRBD2	TRBJ2-7	CASSELAGGPSEQYF	TGTGCCAGCAGCGAACTAGCGGGAGGGCCGAGCGAGCAGTACTTC
.	TRBV19	.	TRBJ1-3	CASGTRGGPNTIYF	TGTGCCAGTGGGACCCGGGGAGGCCCAAACACCATATATTTT
.	TRBV18	TRBD1	TRBJ1-5	CASSTSGQGNQPQHF	TGTGCCAGCTCCACCTCGGGACAGGGCAATCAGCCCCAGCATTTT
once	TRBV6-5	.	TRBJ2-7	CASSWGYPYEQYF	TGTGCCAGCAGTTGGGGCTACCCCTACGAGCAGTACTTC
.	TRBV5-4	.	TRBJ2-7	CASSQVGGSYEQYF	TGTGCCAGCAGCCAGGTGGGGGGTTCCTACGAGCAGTACTTC
.	TRBV6-1	.	TRBJ1-5	CASSVDSLGVGAQHF	TGTGCCAGCAGCGTAGACAGTCTCGGCGTGGGGGCCCAGCATTTT
.	TRBV7-2	.	TRBJ2-7	CASSLDRLEQYF	TGTGCCAGCAGCTTAGACAGACTCGAGCAGTACTTC
medium-sized	TRBV28	TRBD1	TRBJ2-3	CASSLQGASDTQYF	TGTGCCAGCAGTTTACAGGGGGCATCAGATACGCAGTATTTT
.	TRBV7-2	.	TRBJ1-1	CASSWGGTEAFF	TGTGCCAGCAGCTGGGGGGGGACTGAAGCTTTCTTT
.	TRBV4-2	.	TRBJ1-3	CASSQDRGSGNTIYF	TGTGCCAGCAGCCAAGATCGGGGCTCTGGAAACACCATATATTTT
.	TRBV18	.	TRBJ2-2	CASSPLQNTGELFF	TGTGCCAGCTCACCATTACAGAACACCGGGGAGCTGTTTTTT
once	TRBV11-3	TRBD1	TRBJ1-1	CASSLTGGTEAFF	TGTGCCAGCAGCTTAACAGGGGGCACTGAAGCTTTCTTT
.	TRBV6-1	.	TRBJ2-3	CASRMGDPTDTQYF	TGTGCCAGCAGGATGGGGGACCCCACAGATACGCAGTATTTT
.	TRBV7-7	TRBD1	TRBJ2-1	CASSLTGQGDEQFF	TGTGCTAGCAGCCTGACGGGACAGGGCGATGAGCAGTTCTTC
few	TRBV2	.	TRBJ1-5	CATQGDSNQPQHF	TGTGCCACCCAGGGCGATAGCAATCAGCCCCAGCATTTT
.	TRBV5-4	.	TRBJ1-1	CASSLGILVGSNTEAFF	TGTGCCAGCAGCTTGGGGATTCTCGTAGGCTCTAACACTGAAGCTTTCTTT
.	TRBV7-9	.	TRBJ2-4	CASSLSGVRNIQYF	TGTGCCAGCAGCTTATCCGGGGTGCGGAACATTCAGTACTTC
.	TRBV20-1	TRBD2	TRBJ2-3	CSATLAGGTYF	TGCAGTGCTACCCTAGCGGGGGGGACGTATTTT
.	TRBV9	.	TRBJ2-2	CASSVESNTGELFF	TGTGCCAGCAGCGTAGAGAGTAACACAGGGGAGCTGTTTTTT
.	TRBV28	TRBD2	TRBJ2-5	CATKQAGARETQYF	TGTGCCACCAAACAGGCGGGAGCCAGAGAGACCCAGTACTTC
.	TRBV10-3	TRBD1	TRBJ2-7	CAISEGTAPGGEQYF	TGTGCCATCAGCGAGGGGACAGCCCCTGGGGGTGAGCAGTACTTC
.	TRBV30	.	TRBJ2-7	CAWSNGRNHEQYF	TGTGCCTGGAGTAATGGCAGGAACCACGAGCAGTACTTC
.	TRBV27	TRBD2	TRBJ2-1	CASLGGGSGSYNEQFF	TGTGCCAGCCTTGGCGGCGGGAGCGGTTCCTACAATGAGCAGTTCTTC
.	TRBV5-1	TRBD1	TRBJ1-5	CASSLEGTGVDQPQHF	TGCGCCAGCAGCCTGGAAGGGACAGGGGTCGATCAGCCCCAGCATTTT
.	TRBV14	.	TRBJ2-1	CASSQLMAEQFF	TGTGCCAGCAGCCAACTCATGGCTGAGCAGTTCTTC
once	TRBV29-1	TRBD1	TRBJ1-1	CSVGPRQGVTEAFF	TGCAGCGTTGGCCCGCGGCAGGGGGTCACTGAAGCTTTCTTT
once	TRBV2	.	TRBJ1-5	CASSERLIEQPQHF	TGTGCCAGCAGTGAAAGACTAATCGAGCAGCCCCAGCATTTT
.	TRBV6-1	.	TRBJ1-1	CASSGGQSTQAFF	TGTGCCAGCAGTGGCGGACAGTCTACCCAAGCTTTCTTT
.	TRBV5-1	.	TRBJ1-1	CASSPAGGDTEAFF	TGCGCCAGCAGCCCTGCGGGAGGGGACACTGAAGCTTTCTTT
.	TRBV5-4	.	TRBJ1-1	CASSSAANTEAFF	TGTGCCAGCAGCTCCGCGGCGAACACTGAAGCTTTCTTT
.	TRBV4-2	TRBD2	TRBJ2-1	CASSQATSQEWNEQFF	TGTGCCAGCAGCCAAGCGACTAGCCAGGAGTGGAATGAGCAGTTCTTC
once	TRBV27	.	TRBJ1-5	CASSFDPFGNQPQHF	TGTGCCAGCAGTTTCGATCCTTTTGGCAATCAGCCCCAGCATTTT
.	TRBV2	.	TRBJ1-4	CASTAQAANEKLFF	TGTGCCAGCACTGCGCAGGCAGCTAATGAAAAACTGTTTTTT
.	TRBV4-2	.	TRBJ1-2	CASSQDKASNYGYTF	TGTGCCAGCAGCCAAGATAAGGCCAGTAACTATGGCTACACCTTC
.	TRBV7-9	.	TRBJ2-5	CASSSLNQETQYF	TGTGCCAGCAGCTCACTGAACCAAGAGACCCAGTACTTC
.	TRBV6-5	.	TRBJ1-3	CASTPDLDSGNTIYF	TGTGCCAGCACCCCAGACTTAGACTCTGGAAACACCATATATTTT
.	TRBV4-1	TRBD2	TRBJ2-1	CASSQRLLAGSNEQFF	TGCGCCAGCAGCCAACGGTTACTAGCGGGCTCCAATGAGCAGTTCTTC
few	TRBV14	TRBD1	TRBJ1-6	CASSRANRGSPLHF	TGTGCCAGCAGCCGGGCAAACAGGGGTTCACCCCTCCACTTT
.	TRBV7-2	TRBD1	TRBJ2-3	CASSGTGTDTQYF	TGTGCCAGCAGCGGGACAGGGACAGATACGCAGTATTTT
.	TRBV19	.	TRBJ1-5	CASTGGYQPQHF	TGTGCCAGTACCGGGGGTTATCAGCCCCAGCATTTT
.	TRBV6-1	.	TRBJ1-1	CASSPRSLREAFF	TGTGCCAGCAGTCCCCGAAGTTTAAGGGAAGCTTTCTTT
.	TRBV12-5	.	TRBJ1-5	CASGPDNSNQPQHF	TGTGCTAGTGGACCGGACAACAGCAATCAGCCCCAGCATTTT
.	TRBV18	.	TRBJ1-4	CASSPGQGFEKLFF	TGTGCCAGCTCACCAGGGCAGGGATTCGAAAAACTGTTTTTT
.	TRBV6-5	TRBD1	TRBJ2-7	CASSPRPTGVYEQYF	TGTGCCAGCAGTCCACGCCCTACAGGGGTCTACGAGCAGTACTTC
.	TRBV30	TRBD2	TRBJ2-5	CAWSAAGAETQYF	TGTGCCTGGAGCGCAGCGGGGGCAGAGACCCAGTACTTC
.	TRBV5-1	.	TRBJ1-3	CATRPGTEVGNTIYF	TGCGCCACCAGACCCGGGACGGAGGTTGGAAACACCATATATTTT
once	TRBV21-1	.	TRBJ2-2	CASSKLPGGAAGELFF	TGTGCCAGCAGCAAGCTTCCAGGGGGCGCCGCCGGGGAGCTGTTTTTT
.	TRBV6-1	.	TRBJ1-5	CASSTLDSNQPQHF	TGTGCCAGCAGCACATTAGATAGCAATCAGCCCCAGCATTTT
.	TRBV6-5	TRBD1	TRBJ1-5	CASGKDGTGAQHF	TGTGCCAGCGGAAAAGACGGGACAGGGGCCCAGCATTTT
few	TRBV5-4	TRBD1	TRBJ2-3	CASSSPTNRGDTQYF	TGTGCCAGCAGCTCCCCGACGAACAGGGGGGATACGCAGTATTTT
.	TRBV18	.	TRBJ1-1	CASSPGWGATAEAFF	TGTGCCAGCTCACCAGGTTGGGGGGCAACGGCTGAAGCTTTCTTT